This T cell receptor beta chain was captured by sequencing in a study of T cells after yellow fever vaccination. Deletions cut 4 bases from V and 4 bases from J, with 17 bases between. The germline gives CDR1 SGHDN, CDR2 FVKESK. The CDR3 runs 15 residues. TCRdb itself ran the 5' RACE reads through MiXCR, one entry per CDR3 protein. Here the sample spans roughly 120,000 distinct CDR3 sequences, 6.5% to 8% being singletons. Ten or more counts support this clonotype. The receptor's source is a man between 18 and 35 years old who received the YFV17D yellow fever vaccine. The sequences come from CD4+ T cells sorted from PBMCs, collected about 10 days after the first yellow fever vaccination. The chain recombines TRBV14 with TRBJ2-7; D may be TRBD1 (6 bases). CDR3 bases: TGTGCCAGCAGCCTATGGGACCGGGACATTTACGAGCAGTACTTC. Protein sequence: CASSLWDRDIYEQYF.